These T cell receptor beta chains were read from a single sample in a study of cytomegalovirus exposure and HLA in healthy donors. Sequenced by immunoSEQ multiplex PCR; TCRdb stores in-frame clones only, minus some. The table includes 110,000 or so clones, 67% detected once. The sequenced material came from PBMCs. Source of these receptors: a man aged 18 to 29 in good health and CMV-seropositive. Each CDR3 is given with its conserved first and last residue. A D gene is named only where the DNA matches it firmly. Where a row states a size, it is once, few, many or the class of an expanded clone; other rows omit it.

>TRBJ2-4|TRBV5-1|-|TRBD2
TGCGCCAGCAGCCCCCGACTGGTAGCGGGGGGCACAAACATTCAGTACTTC
CASSPRLVAGGTNIQYF
>TRBJ2-1|TRBV6-5|-|-
TGTGCCAGCACTAAACCGGGAACCACTGGCAATGAGCAGTTCTTC
CASTKPGTTGNEQFF
>TRBJ2-5|TRBV30|once|-
TGTGCCTGGAGTGTACTGCTTGTGAGGGAAGAGACCCAGTACTTC
CAWSVLLVREETQYF
>TRBJ2-7|TRBV10-3|few|-
TGTGCCATCAGTGTTCGATTAGGGGGCTCCTACGAGCAGTACTTC
CAISVRLGGSYEQYF
>TRBJ2-2|TRBV2|-|TRBD2
TGTGCCAGCAAGGCTAGCGGGGGGATCGGGGAGCTGTTTTTT
CASKASGGIGELFF
>TRBJ2-3|TRBV2|-|TRBD1
TGTGCCAGCAGTAGACAGGGCTCAACGGGGTATTTT
CASSRQGSTGYF
>TRBJ2-1|TRBV6-6|-|-
TGTGCCAGCAGCAATGCCCCGGGAGTCGAGCAGTTCTTC
CASSNAPGVEQFF
>TRBJ2-1|TRBV10-1|-|TRBD2
TGCGCCAGCAGTCCGGGGGGGCTGAGTGAGCAGTTCTTC
CASSPGGLSEQFF
>TRBJ1-1|TRBV7-9|-|-
TGTGCCAGCGGGTACGGACAGAACACTGAAGCTTTCTTT
CASGYGQNTEAFF
>TRBJ2-3|TRBV5-4|-|TRBD2
TGTGCCAGCAGCCACGGGGGGGGCTTAGATACGCAGTATTTT
CASSHGGGLDTQYF
>TRBJ1-2|TRBV4-1|-|TRBD1
TGCGCCAGCAGCCAACCAGGGGGCGGGTATGGCTACACCTTC
CASSQPGGGYGYTF
>TRBJ2-7|TRBV11-2|-|-
TGTGCCAGCAGCCCCCAGACGGGTTTCGGCGAGCAGTACTTC
CASSPQTGFGEQYF
>TRBJ2-3|TRBV5-6|-|-
TGTGCCAGCAGCCAAGCCGGTCCTCAGGGGGATACGCAGTATTTT
CASSQAGPQGDTQYF
>TRBJ1-6|TRBV6-6|-|TRBD1
TGTGCCAGCAGTTACTCTGGGACAGGGGATTCACCCCTCCACTTT
CASSYSGTGDSPLHF
>TRBJ1-3|TRBV7-7|-|TRBD1
TGTGCCAGCAGCTTAACTTTCCAGCTCAGGGGGCCTGGAAACACCATATATTTT
CASSLTFQLRGPGNTIYF
>TRBJ2-3|TRBV4-1|-|TRBD2
TGCGCCAGCAGCCAAATTAGCGGGGGGGCGGGTACGCAGTATTTT
CASSQISGGAGTQYF
>TRBJ1-5|TRBV4-2|-|TRBD1
TGTGCCAGCAGCCAAGGGGACAGGGGAAACAATCAGCCCCAGCATTTT
CASSQGDRGNNQPQHF
>TRBJ2-5|TRBV5-1|-|TRBD2
TGCGCCAGCAGCTTAAGCGGGGCCCAAGAGACCCAGTACTTC
CASSLSGAQETQYF
>TRBJ1-1|TRBV18|-|TRBD1
TGTGCCAGCTCACCGCGGACAGGGTGGGACACTGAAGCTTTCTTT
CASSPRTGWDTEAFF
>TRBJ2-2|TRBV5-1|-|TRBD1
TGCGCCAGCAGCGCCGGGACAGGGGATTTTTCACCCGGGGAGCTGTTTTTT
CASSAGTGDFSPGELFF
>TRBJ2-1|TRBV30|-|TRBD1
TGTGCCTGGAGTGTAAACAGGGGAAATGAGCAGTTCTTC
CAWSVNRGNEQFF
>TRBJ2-2|TRBV19|-|-
TGTGCCAGTACTTTCTCTAAGGGGGGGCACGGGGAGCTGTTTTTT
CASTFSKGGHGELFF
>TRBJ2-1|TRBV5-4|many|TRBD1
TGTGCCAGCAGCCGGGGACAGGGTCGAAATGAGCAGTTCTTC
CASSRGQGRNEQFF
>TRBJ2-2|TRBV6-1|-|-
TGTGCCAGCAGGGCCGGGCTGAAACAGGGCGGGCTGTTTTTT
CASRAGLKQGGLFF
>TRBJ1-6|TRBV5-4|-|-
TGTGCCAGCAGCCACCCCGGACAGCATAATAATTCACCCCTCCACTTT
CASSHPGQHNNSPLHF
>TRBJ2-5|TRBV5-1|-|-
TGCGCCAGCAGCTTGGAAGGGTATGGAGGAGAGACCCAGTACTTC
CASSLEGYGGETQYF
>TRBJ1-4|TRBV7-9|few|-
TGTGCCAGCAGCCTTCCCAGGGGAAGCGATGAAAAACTGTTTTTT
CASSLPRGSDEKLFF
>TRBJ1-1|TRBV28|-|-
TGTGCCAGCAGTCCCCCCGGCGGGCTCCCTGAAGCTTTCTTT
CASSPPGGLPEAFF
>TRBJ2-5|TRBV9|-|TRBD2
TGTGCCAGCAGGGGGGAGGGAGAGACCCAGTACTTC
CASRGEGETQYF
>TRBJ2-3|TRBV6-1|few|TRBD1
TGTGCCAGCAGTGAATTCACAGGGGGCACAGATACGCAGTATTTT
CASSEFTGGTDTQYF
>TRBJ1-1|TRBV7-9|-|-
TGTGCCAGCAGCTTAGGACAGATCAACACTGAAGCTTTCTTT
CASSLGQINTEAFF
>TRBJ2-6|TRBV14|-|-
TGTGCCAGCAGCACTCAGGGTGGTGCGTGGACCTCTGGGGCCAACGTCCTGACTTTC
CASSTQGGAWTSGANVLTF
>TRBJ2-7|TRBV10-1|-|TRBD1
TGCGCCAGCGGGACAGGGGACTCCTACGAGCAGTACTTC
CASGTGDSYEQYF
>TRBJ2-1|TRBV5-1|-|-
TGCGCCAGCAGCTTGGCCAGGGGGGAGAATGAGCAGTTCTTC
CASSLARGENEQFF
>TRBJ1-1|TRBV4-1|-|TRBD1
TGCGCCAGCAGCCAGGGGACAGGGATATTTCAGGCTGAAGCTTTCTTT
CASSQGTGIFQAEAFF
>TRBJ1-5|TRBV6-4|few|-
TGTGCCAGCAGCTCTTCACCGGGGGGAAACAATCAGCCCCAGCATTTT
CASSSSPGGNNQPQHF
>TRBJ1-5|TRBV6-5|-|-
TGCGCCAGCAGCATGCAGGGGTGGAGCAATCAGCCCCAGCATTTT
CASSMQGWSNQPQHF
>TRBJ2-3|TRBV13|few|TRBD2
TGTGCCAGCAGGGGACTAGCGGGGGGCCTGGGGTCGGATACGCAGTATTTT
CASRGLAGGLGSDTQYF
>TRBJ1-4|TRBV27|few|-
TGTGCCAGCAGTAATCACAGGGTGCTGGAAGGAGAAAAACTGTTTTTT
CASSNHRVLEGEKLFF
>TRBJ1-3|TRBV6-1|-|-
TGTGCCAGCAGTGAAGCGTTGATGAGCTCTGGAAACACCATATATTTT
CASSEALMSSGNTIYF
>TRBJ2-5|TRBV6-5|medium-sized|TRBD2
TGTGCCAGCAGTTACCCAAGCGGGGAAGGCCAAGAGACCCAGTACTTC
CASSYPSGEGQETQYF
>TRBJ1-1|TRBV4-1|few|TRBD1
TGCGCCAGCAGCCAACTTGGACAGGGGGTTTTGATGACTGAAGCTTTCTTT
CASSQLGQGVLMTEAFF
>TRBJ2-7|TRBV9|-|TRBD1
TGTGCCAGCAGCGTGGGACAGGGCATCTACGAGCAGTACTTC
CASSVGQGIYEQYF
>TRBJ1-4|TRBV7-9|-|TRBD1
TGTGCCAGCAGCTTATCTATGACAGGGCCTAATGAAAAACTGTTTTTT
CASSLSMTGPNEKLFF
>TRBJ2-2|TRBV5-6|-|-
TGTGCCAGCAGCTTGGGGTCCAGGGGATCCACCGGGGAGCTGTTTTTT
CASSLGSRGSTGELFF
>TRBJ1-1|TRBV4-1|-|-
TGCGCCAGCAGCCAAAACACCCTCGGGGTGACTGAAGCTTTCTTT
CASSQNTLGVTEAFF
>TRBJ1-2|TRBV19|-|TRBD1
TGTGCCAGTTCCCTTGACAGGGTGGAGGGCTACACCTTC
CASSLDRVEGYTF
>TRBJ1-2|TRBV11-2|few|TRBD1
TGTGCCAGCAGCTTAGATGGACAGGGACCCTACGGCTACACCTTC
CASSLDGQGPYGYTF
>TRBJ2-5|TRBV2|-|-
TGTGCCAGCCGAAGGGACACCCTCTTGACCCAGTACTTC
CASRRDTLLTQYF